Below, 30 T cell receptor beta chains from the same sample are listed, as sequenced in a study of blood T cell repertoires in COVID-19. The method was immunoSEQ multiplex PCR; TCRdb's version includes in-frame clones alone and lacks a portion of them. The table includes about 260,000 clones, 86% detected once. The specimen sequenced was peripheral blood. These receptors all stem from a man aged 25-45 years with active or convalescent COVID-19.

This clone has a single count. This chain joins TRBV6-2 or TRBV6-3 and TRBJ2-1; tentatively, D is TRBD1 (6 bases). This CDR3 is built from 15 residues. The V end lost 3 bases, the J end lost 3 bases, and 12 bases lay between the germline ends. Germline CDR1 and CDR2: MNHEY and SVGEGT. The CDR3 spells CASSYSGAGYNEQFF. The CDR3 DNA is TGTGCCAGCAGTTATTCAGGGGCCGGCTACAATGAGCAGTTCTTC.

This clone was observed at least ten times. This specimen includes other DNA sequences encoding the same CDR3. The rearrangement uses TRBV10-3 and TRBJ1-2; a possible D gene is TRBD1 (5 bases). The CDR3 contains 12 residues. Germline V gene lookup returns CDR1 ENHRY and CDR2 SYGVKD. V lost 2 bases and J 6 bases, leaving 7 bases between the germline ends. CDR3 in DNA: TGTGCCATCAGTGAGGGGGGGGATGGCTACACCTTC. It is translated as CAISEGGDGYTF.

The gene calls are TRBV9 and TRBJ1-2, with 11 bases that match TRBD1. V shed 3 bases, J shed 7 bases, and the junction held 2 bases outside the gene matches. The CDR3 has 13 residues. The germline CDR1 and CDR2 sequences are SGDLS and YYNGEE. The CDR3: CASSGGTGGGYTF. As DNA, the CDR3 is TGTGCCAGCAGCGGTGGGACAGGGGGTGGCTACACCTTC.

The rearrangement links TRBV7-9 to TRBJ2-1, with D perhaps TRBD2 (6 bases). The CDR3 sequence is 16 residues long. V lost 3 bases and J 1 base, leaving 13 bases between the germline ends. Germline CDR1 SEHNR, CDR2 FQNEAQ (reference sequence). In DNA form, the CDR3 reads TGTGCCAGCAGCTTGTCCGGGACTCCGTCCTACAATGAGCAGTTCTTC. It is translated as CASSLSGTPSYNEQFF.

The chain couples TRBV6-5 to TRBJ2-7; D is ambiguous. The CDR3 loop spans 13 amino acids. Germline V gives CDR1 MNHEY, CDR2 SVGAGI. Trimming removed 5 bases at V and 7 bases at J, with 15 bases between. CDR3 in amino acids: CASSPREAREQYF. DNA of the CDR3: TGTGCCAGCAGTCCCCGAGAAGCCCGAGAGCAGTACTTC.

This clone was counted a few times. The chain employs TRBV5-1 and TRBJ1-2, with 7 bases matching TRBD1. CDR3 length: 13 residues. The germline V gene encodes CDR1 SGHRS and CDR2 YFSETQ. Trimming cost V 0 bases and J 7 bases; bases outside gene matches: 3. The CDR3 here is CASSLATGSGYTF. The CDR3 DNA reads as TGCGCCAGCAGCTTGGCGACAGGGTCTGGCTACACCTTC. Using reference TRBV5-1 and TRBJ1-2 for the parts outside the CDR3, the full variable domain is KAGVTQTPRYLIKTRGQQVTLSCSPISGHRSVSWYQQTPGQGLQFLFEYFSETQRNKGNFPGRFSGRQFSNSRSEMNVSTLELGDSALYLCASSLATGSGYTFGSGTRLTVV.

The chain has TRBV30 and TRBJ1-6; TRBD1 might be the D (5 bases). The CDR3 has 13 residues. Trimming pared 8 bases from V and 5 bases from J, leaving 13 bases between. CDR1 is GTSNPN and CDR2 is SVGIG in the germline V gene (reference sequence). The CDR3 here is CAGQGGDNSPLHF. The CDR3 nucleotides read TGTGCCGGGCAGGGCGGGGATAATTCACCCCTCCACTTT.

The rearrangement joins TRBV7-2 to TRBJ2-2, with a possible D match to TRBD2 (5 bases). Germline CDR1 reads SGHTA; CDR2 reads FQGNSA. This CDR3 has 13 residues. Trimming shortened V by 9 bases and J by 5 bases, and 13 bases separated the two germline ends. This CDR3 is CARCRTVTGELFF. CDR3 coding DNA: TGTGCCAGATGCCGGACTGTAACCGGGGAGCTGTTTTTT.

This clone has a handful of counts. The CDR3: CASSHGVQTGMNTEAFF. CDR3 DNA sequence: TGCGCCAGCAGCCACGGCGTTCAGACAGGGATGAACACTGAAGCTTTCTTT. This chain connects TRBV4-1 to TRBJ1-1; 7 bases line up with TRBD1. This CDR3 has 17 amino acids. The germline V gene has CDR1 MGHRA and CDR2 YSYEKL. The V and J ends lost 3 bases and 0 bases, in that order; junction bases with no gene match: 10.

This rearrangement joins TRBV11-3 to TRBJ1-5; D call uncertain. CDR3 length: 13 residues. Germline lookup yields CDR1 SGHNT and CDR2 YENEEA. The V end lost 3 bases, the J end lost 3 bases, and 6 bases lay between the germline ends. The CDR3 here is CASSFSYNQPQHF. Here the CDR3 DNA reads TGTGCCAGCAGCTTTTCTTACAATCAGCCCCAGCATTTT.

The rearrangement joins TRBV14 to TRBJ1-2, with a weak D call TRBD1 (6 bases). The ends were cut back, 5 bases at V and 8 bases at J, with 21 bases in the middle. There are 15 residues in the CDR3. Germline-derived CDR1 and CDR2 are SGHDN and FVKESK. This CDR3 is CASSSRGGALRGYTF. CDR3 in DNA: TGTGCCAGCAGCAGCCGGGGGGGGGCCCTGCGGGGCTACACCTTC.

This chain joins TRBV9 and TRBJ2-3; 12 bases map to TRBD2. CDR3 length: 15 amino acids. V lost 5 bases and J lost 4; bases outside the gene matches: 5. In germline, CDR1 is SGDLS, CDR2 YYNGEE. The CDR3, as DNA: TGTGCCAGCAGGCGAGGACTAGCGGGGCCAGATACGCAGTATTTT. Protein: CASRRGLAGPDTQYF.

The CDR3: CASSFDRGTTDTIYF. The CDR3 DNA is TGTGCCAGCAGCTTCGACAGGGGAACCACTGACACCATATATTTT. The V call is TRBV7-2, the J call TRBJ1-3; 8 positions agree with TRBD1. The CDR3 has 15 residues. The germline V gene encodes CDR1 SGHTA and CDR2 FQGNSA. The V gene end was trimmed by 3 bases and the J gene end by 8 bases; junction bases not matched to a gene: 9.

The genes are TRBV3-1 (or the pseudogene TRBV3-2) and TRBJ1-2; 9 bases line up with TRBD1. The CDR3 extends over 16 amino acids. Per germline, CDR1 LGHDT and CDR2 YNNKEL (reference sequence). V dropped 4 bases and J dropped 3; count of bases not matched to a gene: 9. The CDR3 DNA follows: TGTGCCAGCAGCCCGAAGCCGGGACAGGGCGACTATGGCTACACCTTC. Protein product: CASSPKPGQGDYGYTF.

This rearrangement joins TRBV11-2 to TRBJ2-7, with 11 bases fitting TRBD2. Losses at the gene ends were 2 bases for V and 5 bases for J; bases not matched to a gene: 8. Germline V gene lookup returns CDR1 SGHAT and CDR2 FQNNGV. The CDR3 runs to 16 residues. CDR3 loop: CASSLPIAGGPDEQYF. The CDR3 nucleotides are TGTGCCAGCAGCTTACCAATAGCGGGGGGGCCCGACGAGCAGTACTTC.

The V call is TRBV9, the J call TRBJ1-2; perhaps TRBD1 as D (6 bases). V was trimmed by 4 bases and J by 4 bases, leaving 17 bases between them. CDR1 SGDLS and CDR2 YYNGEE come from the germline V gene. The CDR3 runs 15 residues. In DNA form, the CDR3 reads TGTGCCAGCAGCCTGGGACATCCGCCGTCCTATGGCTACACCTTC. This encodes CASSLGHPPSYGYTF.

The chain employs TRBV27 and TRBJ1-5; D is unclear. Germline lookup yields CDR1 MNHEY and CDR2 SMNVEV (reference sequence). The V and J ends lost 3 bases and 0 bases respectively, with 6 bases between them. The CDR3 loop spans 14 amino acids. Here the CDR3 DNA reads TGTGCCAGCAGTTTCGGGTTTAGCAATCAGCCCCAGCATTTT. Amino acid sequence: CASSFGFSNQPQHF.

V usage is TRBV18 and J usage is TRBJ1-2, with TRBD1 matching 7 bases. CDR3 size: 15 residues. Germline V gene data show CDR1 as KGHSH and CDR2 as LQKENI. J gave up 0 bases and V 5 bases, and 6 bases lay outside the gene matches. This chain's CDR3 is CASSEGQQTNYGYTF. In DNA, the CDR3 is TGTGCCAGCTCAGAGGGACAGCAAACTAACTATGGCTACACCTTC. Full variable domain (rest looked up from reference TRBV18 and TRBJ1-2): NAGVMQNPRHLVRRRGQEARLRCSPMKGHSHVYWYRQLPEEGLKFMVYLQKENIIDESGMPKERFSAEFPKEGPSILRIQQVVRGDSAAYFCASSEGQQTNYGYTFGSGTRLTVV.

CDR3 protein: CAWSVRGVPEAFF. CDR3 nucleotide sequence: TGTGCCTGGAGTGTTCGGGGGGTACCTGAAGCTTTCTTT. The J gene is TRBJ1-1, the V gene TRBV30; tentatively, D is TRBD1 (5 bases). This CDR3 has 13 amino acids. Per germline, CDR1 GTSNPN and CDR2 SVGIG (reference sequence). Trimming removed 0 bases at V and 6 bases at J, with 11 bases between.

V gene TRBV11-1 combines with J gene TRBJ1-1; 8 bases fit TRBD1. This CDR3 has 13 amino acids. Germline-derived CDR1 and CDR2 are SGHAT and FQDESV (reference sequence). J was trimmed by 3 bases and V by 6 bases; bases with no gene match: 3. This CDR3 reads CASSHRGYTEAFF. The CDR3 DNA reads as TGTGCCAGCAGTCACAGGGGGTACACTGAAGCTTTCTTT.

The rearrangement uses TRBV3-1 (or the pseudogene TRBV3-2) and TRBJ1-2; D possibly corresponds to TRBD1 (5 bases). V was clipped by 0 bases and J by 0 bases, with 14 bases between them. This CDR3 is built from 17 residues. From germline, CDR1 is LGHDT and CDR2 YNNKEL (reference sequence). The CDR3 DNA is TGTGCCAGCAGCCAAGACGTTGCGACAGTGACTAACTATGGCTACACCTTC. It yields the protein CASSQDVATVTNYGYTF.

The genes are TRBV7-2 and TRBJ2-3, with 13 bases identical to TRBD2. V lost 2 bases, J lost 6 bases, and 2 bases stayed unmatched. The CDR3 totals 15 residues. Germline V gene lookup returns CDR1 SGHTA and CDR2 FQGNSA. The CDR3 sequence: CASSLTSGGADTQYF. As DNA, the CDR3 is TGTGCCAGCAGCTTAACTAGCGGGGGGGCCGATACGCAGTATTTT.

The rearrangement links TRBV9 to TRBJ2-1, with a possible D match to TRBD2 (7 bases). Germline-derived CDR1 and CDR2 are SGDLS and YYNGEE. This CDR3 contains 15 residues. The ends were cut back, 6 bases at V and 0 bases at J, with 13 bases in the middle. The CDR3 spells CASTEGGASYNEQFF. CDR3 in DNA: TGTGCCAGCACGGAAGGGGGGGCCTCCTACAATGAGCAGTTCTTC.

In DNA, the CDR3 is TGCGCCAGCAGCTCAGCAGGGACAGGGGCCTACAATGAGCAGTTCTTC. It is translated as CASSSAGTGAYNEQFF. This rearrangement joins TRBV5-1 to TRBJ2-1; 10 positions match TRBD1. Trimming removed 3 bases from V and 2 bases from J; junction bases left unmatched: 5. Germline CDR1 reads SGHRS; CDR2 reads YFSETQ. This CDR3 region has 16 residues.

The V and J genes are TRBV7-2 and TRBJ1-3; D is uncertain. Germline V gives CDR1 SGHTA, CDR2 FQGNSA. CDR3 length: 15 residues. The V gene lost 2 bases and the J gene lost 0 bases, with 8 bases spanning the gap. DNA of the CDR3: TGTGCCAGCAGCTTATCACTCGGCTCTGGAAACACCATATATTTT. Amino acids: CASSLSLGSGNTIYF.

The gene calls are TRBV18 and TRBJ1-2, with 7 bases matching TRBD1. The CDR3 is made up of 12 amino acids. Germline CDR1 KGHSH, CDR2 LQKENI. The V gene end was trimmed by 3 bases and the J gene end by 10 bases; junction bases not matched to a gene: 5. CDR3 DNA sequence: TGTGCCAGCTCACCGGGACAGATTGACTACACCTTC. Its translation is CASSPGQIDYTF.

The chain has TRBV3-1 (or the pseudogene TRBV3-2) and TRBJ1-2, with D hard to call. The V end lost 1 base, the J end lost 6 bases, and 9 bases lay between the germline ends. The CDR3 has 13 residues. In germline, CDR1 is LGHDT, CDR2 YNNKEL (reference sequence). The CDR3, as DNA: TGTGCCAGCAGCCAAGGCGCGCAGGATGGCTACACCTTC. Translation: CASSQGAQDGYTF.

J is TRBJ2-1 and V is TRBV2; no reliable D call. Germline CDR1 and CDR2: SNHLY and FYNNEI. CDR3 length: 18 amino acids. V lost 0 bases, J lost 0 bases, and 15 bases lay in between. The CDR3 spells CASSEALGYPSSYNEQFF. The CDR3 DNA reads TGTGCCAGCAGTGAAGCGCTGGGCTACCCGAGCTCCTACAATGAGCAGTTCTTC.

The rearrangement uses TRBV4-3 and TRBJ1-2; 8 bases align to TRBD1. The CDR3 is 15 amino acids. Germline V gene data show CDR1 as LGHNA and CDR2 as YSLEER. V shed 6 bases and J 6 bases; nucleotides not matched to a gene: 12. The CDR3 sequence is CASSQDRVDQNGYTF. The DNA of the CDR3 is TGCGCCAGCAGTCAGGACAGGGTCGATCAGAATGGCTACACCTTC.

A few counts support this clone. CDR3: CASSAGQNYEQYF. The CDR3 bases are TGTGCCAGCAGCGCAGGACAGAACTACGAGCAGTACTTC. The J gene is TRBJ2-7, the V gene TRBV2; D possibly corresponds to TRBD1 (6 bases). The CDR3 covers 13 residues. Deletions cut 6 bases from V and 3 bases from J, with 12 bases between. Germline V gene lookup returns CDR1 SNHLY and CDR2 FYNNEI. The variable domain in full, with the rest retrieved from reference TRBV2 and TRBJ2-7, is EPEVTQTPSHQVTQMGQEVILRCVPISNHLYFYWYRQILGQKVEFLVSFYNNEISEKSEIFDDQFSVERPDGSNFTLKIRSTKLEDSAMYFCASSAGQNYEQYFGPGTRLTVT.